These T cell receptor beta chains were read from a single sample in a study of tumor-infiltrating lymphocytes in primary liver carcinoma. Via MiXCR, TCRdb re-called the multiplex PCR reads, giving one row per CDR3 protein. Of about 43,000 distinct CDR3 sequences in the sample, 73% are singletons; the top ten hold over 15%. The sample consisted of liver tumor tissue from sampling region 2. Source of these receptors: a man aged 35 to 55 with primary liver carcinoma and hepatitis B virus infection. CDR3s leave out the opening cysteine and the closing phenylalanine or tryptophan. The D gene is left open where the match is weak. Some rows mark clone size as missing; the rest say once, few, many or name a class of expanded clone.

d_call	v_call	j_call	clone_size	cdr3_aa
.	TRBV18	TRBJ1-6	.	ASSPPSRGSNPPLH
.	TRBV24-1	TRBJ1-5	once	VTCGAYSNQPQH
TRBD2	TRBV5-1	TRBJ2-1	.	ASSLLAGGYKQF
TRBD2	TRBV7-8	TRBJ2-3	medium-sized	ASSLGLAGENTQY
TRBD1	TRBV4-1	TRBJ1-1	.	ASSQDWTGTNTYSF
TRBD1	TRBV5-4	TRBJ1-1	.	LSSLRQGGDTEAF
TRBD1	TRBV11-2	TRBJ2-7	.	ARSLQWTGENAQY
TRBD1	TRBV5-4	TRBJ2-5	.	ASSFNRGQESQY
.	TRBV20-1	TRBJ2-4	.	SASLGGRGTY
.	TRBV7-9	TRBJ2-5	.	ASSLIGTSEAKY
.	TRBV29-1	TRBJ2-1	.	CVATSGGEQF
.	TRBV6-5	TRBJ2-7	.	PSSYTPGDSYEQY
.	TRBV29-1	TRBJ1-1	few	IVLDWKNTEAF
.	TRBV6-1	TRBJ1-5	few	ASSEAKEKAPQH
.	TRBV6-2/TRBV6-3	TRBJ2-7	.	VSARNFGTQGAYEQY
TRBD2	TRBV11-2	TRBJ2-1	.	ACCLPRTSAYNEQF
TRBD1	TRBV6-2/TRBV6-3	TRBJ2-7	medium-sized	AGSPTGAYEQY